This T cell receptor beta chain is drawn from a study of blood T cell repertoires in COVID-19. Some clones are missing from TCRdb's copy, which holds only in-frame ones; the method was immunoSEQ multiplex PCR. The sample has tens of thousands of clones; roughly 90% are singletons. The germline V gene encodes CDR1 SGHNT and CDR2 YYREEE (reference sequence). V lost 0 bases and J 1 base, leaving 7 bases between the germline ends. This CDR3 comprises 14 residues. This TCR came from a woman aged 70-85 years with active COVID-19. The sample was peripheral blood. V gene TRBV5-4 combines with J gene TRBJ1-2, with D uncertain. The CDR3 spells CASSLARNNYGYTF. In DNA, the CDR3 is TGTGCCAGCAGCTTGGCGCGGAATAACTATGGCTACACCTTC.